A single sample gave rise to the 10 T cell receptor beta chains below, sequenced in a study of T-cell reconstitution after alpha-beta-depleted transplantation in children. Unique molecular identifiers were used in preparing the TCRbeta library. TCRdb reanalysed the PCR reads using MiXCR and keeps one entry per CDR3 protein. Of 500,000 to 600,000 distinct CDR3 sequences listed, 18% are singletons. This material consisted of PBMCs from the stem cell graft donor, taken from the stem cell graft. The receptors here all came from a human donor who donated a stem cell graft to a child with acute lymphoblastic leukemia.

Written as DNA, the CDR3 is TGCAGTGCTAGAGTCCAAACCGGGGAGCTGTTTTTT. This encodes CSARVQTGELFF. This chain links TRBV20-1 with TRBJ2-2; D uncertain. Germline V lookup: CDR1 DFQATT, CDR2 SNEGSKA (reference sequence). Trimming shortened V by 1 base and J by 5 bases, and 5 bases separated the two germline ends. The CDR3 extends over 12 amino acids.

V usage is TRBV6-1 and J usage is TRBJ2-4, with D maybe TRBD2 (5 bases). This CDR3 region has 14 residues. The germline V gene encodes CDR1 MNHNS and CDR2 SASEGT. Trimming removed 6 bases at V and 1 base at J, with 10 bases between. This CDR3 is CASRPGVAKNIQYF. The CDR3 region has the DNA TGTGCCAGCAGACCCGGGGTGGCCAAAAACATTCAGTACTTC.

In its sample, this clonotype was seen a few times. The V gene is TRBV7-8, the J gene TRBJ1-5; D uncertain. V was trimmed by 2 bases and J by 0 bases, leaving 5 bases between them. Germline CDR1 reads SGHVS; CDR2 reads FQNEAQ. The CDR3 has 14 residues. DNA for the CDR3: TGTGCCAGCAGCTTATCCCATAGCAATCAGCCCCAGCATTTT. Residues: CASSLSHSNQPQHF.

The chain is built from TRBV27 and TRBJ1-2; 10 nucleotides agree with TRBD1. V lost 4 bases, J lost 5 bases, and 13 bases stayed unmatched. CDR3 length: 17 residues. From germline, CDR1 is MNHEY and CDR2 SMNVEV (reference sequence). DNA for the CDR3: TGTGCCAGCAGTTCCGGGACAGGGGACCGCCTCGGGTATGGCTACACCTTC. Translation gives CASSSGTGDRLGYGYTF.

The CDR3 is CASSLVGRGNQPQHF. CDR3 nucleotide sequence: TGTGCCAGCAGCTTAGTAGGTCGGGGGAATCAGCCCCAGCATTTT. The chain is built from TRBV7-8 and TRBJ1-5; possibly TRBD1 for D (5 bases). This CDR3 has 15 residues. Per the germline V gene, CDR1 is SGHVS and CDR2 is FQNEAQ. Trimming stripped 1 base from V and 4 bases from J, with 11 bases between.

There are a few counts of this clonotype. The genes are TRBV29-1 and TRBJ1-1; D ambiguous. CDR1 SQVTM and CDR2 ANQGSEA come from the germline V gene. The CDR3 consists of 16 residues. V dropped 6 bases and J dropped 3 bases, with 23 bases sitting between them. CDR3 protein: CSVTTGEGKKYTEAFF. The CDR3 DNA reads as TGCAGCGTCACCACCGGGGAGGGAAAGAAGTACACTGAAGCTTTCTTT.

This clonotype has just a few counts. The rearrangement links TRBV20-1 to TRBJ1-5, with D tentatively TRBD1 (6 bases). Per germline, CDR1 DFQATT and CDR2 SNEGSKA (reference sequence). The CDR3 has 16 residues. The germline V and J ends were trimmed by 6 bases and 1 base, with 19 bases remaining between them. For the CDR3, the DNA is TGCAGTGCCAAAAACAGACAGGTGCAGAGCAATCAGCCCCAGCATTTT. Translated: CSAKNRQVQSNQPQHF.

This CDR3 is CASCRVETYEQYF. The CDR3 region has the DNA TGTGCCAGCTGCAGGGTTGAGACCTACGAGCAGTACTTC. The gene calls are TRBV2 and TRBJ2-7, with D perhaps TRBD1 (5 bases). The V gene's germline CDR1 is SNHLY and CDR2 FYNNEI. The CDR3 is 13 amino acids. V gave up 8 bases and J gave up 2 bases, with 13 bases separating them.

The count of this clonotype is one. The chain has TRBV25-1 and TRBJ1-5; 12 bases line up with TRBD1. After removal of 1 base from V and 1 base from J, the junction contained 11 bases not matched to a gene. Germline-derived CDR1 and CDR2 are MGHDK and SYGVNS. The CDR3 contains 20 residues. In nucleotides, the CDR3 is TGTGCCAGCAGTGAATGCCTCCCGGGACAGGGGGCGAGGAGCAATCAGCCCCAGCATTTT. Amino acid sequence: CASSECLPGQGARSNQPQHF.

A few counts support this clonotype. This chain links TRBV5-1 with TRBJ2-7, with 7 bases matching TRBD2. The V and J ends lost 0 bases and 6 bases, in that order; junction bases with no gene match: 6. This CDR3 has 14 amino acids. Germline assignment: CDR1 SGHRS and CDR2 YFSETQ. In DNA, the CDR3 is TGCGCCAGCAGCTTGGGGGGGATAGCGGGCGAGCAGTACTTC. Translation gives CASSLGGIAGEQYF.